The present T cell receptor beta chain was sequenced within a study of T-cell reconstitution after alpha-beta-depleted transplantation in children. This clonotype was recorded a few times. Unique molecular identifiers were used to barcode this TCRbeta library. TCRdb fed the PCR reads into MiXCR, producing one record per CDR3 protein. The repertoire has approximately 520,000 distinct CDR3 sequences, around a third of them found once; the top ten carry around 2.5%. The germline gives CDR1 SGHAT, CDR2 FQNNGV. Trimming took 5 bases from V and 0 from J, leaving 21 bases between them. The CDR3 consists of 18 residues.

V is TRBV11-2 and J is TRBJ2-3; D ambiguous. Sequenced material: PBMCs from the stem cell graft donor, taken from the stem cell graft. The sequence derives from a human donor who donated a stem cell graft to a child with aplastic anemia. CDR3 nucleotides: TGTGCCAGCAGCGTTTTCCCAGGCATGAGGACGAGCACAGATACGCAGTATTTT. Encoded protein: CASSVFPGMRTSTDTQYF.